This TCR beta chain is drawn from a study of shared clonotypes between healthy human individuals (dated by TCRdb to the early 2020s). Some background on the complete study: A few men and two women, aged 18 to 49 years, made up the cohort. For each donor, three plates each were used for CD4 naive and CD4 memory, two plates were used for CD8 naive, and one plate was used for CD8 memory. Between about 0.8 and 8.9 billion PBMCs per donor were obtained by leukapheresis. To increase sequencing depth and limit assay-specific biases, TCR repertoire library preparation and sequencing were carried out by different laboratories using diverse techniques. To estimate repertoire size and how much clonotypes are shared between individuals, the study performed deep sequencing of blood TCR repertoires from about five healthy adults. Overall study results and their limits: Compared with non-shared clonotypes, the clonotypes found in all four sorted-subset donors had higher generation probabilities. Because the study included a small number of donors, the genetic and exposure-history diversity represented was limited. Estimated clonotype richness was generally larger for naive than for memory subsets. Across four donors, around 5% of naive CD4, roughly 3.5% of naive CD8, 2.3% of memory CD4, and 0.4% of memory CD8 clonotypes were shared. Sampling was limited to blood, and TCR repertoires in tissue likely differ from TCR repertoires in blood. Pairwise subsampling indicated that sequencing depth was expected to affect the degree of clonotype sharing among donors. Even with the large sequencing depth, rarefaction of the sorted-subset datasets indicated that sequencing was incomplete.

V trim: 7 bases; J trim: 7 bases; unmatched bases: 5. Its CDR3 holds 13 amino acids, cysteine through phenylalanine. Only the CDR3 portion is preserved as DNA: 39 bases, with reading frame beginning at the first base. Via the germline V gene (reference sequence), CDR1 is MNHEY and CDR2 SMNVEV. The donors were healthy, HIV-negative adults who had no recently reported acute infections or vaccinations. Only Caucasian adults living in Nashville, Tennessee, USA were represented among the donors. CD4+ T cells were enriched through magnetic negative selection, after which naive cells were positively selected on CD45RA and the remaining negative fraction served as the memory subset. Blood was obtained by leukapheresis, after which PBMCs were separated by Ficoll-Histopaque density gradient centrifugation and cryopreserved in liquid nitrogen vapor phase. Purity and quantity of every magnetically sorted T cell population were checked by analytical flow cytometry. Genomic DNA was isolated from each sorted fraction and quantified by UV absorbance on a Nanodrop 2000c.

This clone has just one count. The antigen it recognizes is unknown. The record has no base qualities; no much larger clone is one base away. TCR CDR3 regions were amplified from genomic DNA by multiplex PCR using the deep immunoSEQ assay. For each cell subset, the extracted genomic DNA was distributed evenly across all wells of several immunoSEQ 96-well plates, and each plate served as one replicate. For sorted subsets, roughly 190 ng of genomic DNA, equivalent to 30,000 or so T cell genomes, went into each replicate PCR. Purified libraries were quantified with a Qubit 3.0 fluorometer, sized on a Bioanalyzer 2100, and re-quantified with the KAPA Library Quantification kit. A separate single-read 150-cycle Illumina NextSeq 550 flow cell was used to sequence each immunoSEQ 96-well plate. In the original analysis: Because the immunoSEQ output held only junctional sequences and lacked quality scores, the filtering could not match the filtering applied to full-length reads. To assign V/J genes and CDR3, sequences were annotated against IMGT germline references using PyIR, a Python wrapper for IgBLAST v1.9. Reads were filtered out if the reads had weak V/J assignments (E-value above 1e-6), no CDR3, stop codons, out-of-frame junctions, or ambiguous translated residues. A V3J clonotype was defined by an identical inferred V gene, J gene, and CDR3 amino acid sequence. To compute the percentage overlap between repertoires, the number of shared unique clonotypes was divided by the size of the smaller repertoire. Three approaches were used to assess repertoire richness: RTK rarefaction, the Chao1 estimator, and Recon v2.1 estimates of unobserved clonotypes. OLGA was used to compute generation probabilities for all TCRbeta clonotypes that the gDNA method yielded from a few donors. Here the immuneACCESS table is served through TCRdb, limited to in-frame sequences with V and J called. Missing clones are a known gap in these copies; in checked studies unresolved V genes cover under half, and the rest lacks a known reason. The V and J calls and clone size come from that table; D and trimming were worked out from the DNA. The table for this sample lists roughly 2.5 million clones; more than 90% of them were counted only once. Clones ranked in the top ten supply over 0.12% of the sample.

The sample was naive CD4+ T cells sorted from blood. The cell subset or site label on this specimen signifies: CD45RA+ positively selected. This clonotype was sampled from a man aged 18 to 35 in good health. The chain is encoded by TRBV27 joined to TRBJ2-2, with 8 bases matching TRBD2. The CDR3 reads CASTSGGIGELFF. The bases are TGTGCCAGCACGAGCGGGGGTATCGGGGAGCTGTTTTTT.